This T cell receptor beta chain was retrieved from a study of CD8+ T cells in alopecia areata. Overall study results and limits: The study found TCR sharing across patients less clear than in mice, possibly for HLA reasons. A great number of expanded lesional clones endured in scalp and blood during tofacitinib.

The authors extracted RNA and reverse transcribed it into cDNA as the sequencing template. TCRdb's copy holds only in-frame clones and misses some; the assay was immunoSEQ multiplex PCR. The sample shows some 120,000 clones, 50% to 75% of them seen only once. V was pared by 5 bases and J by 7 bases, with 6 bases between. Per the germline V gene, CDR1 is MNHEY and CDR2 is SMNVEV (reference sequence). This CDR3 is built from 11 residues. Treatment given: oral pan-JAK inhibitor, 5-10 mg twice daily. This clone has more than one count but fewer than ten. Its antigen is undetermined. Other DNA sequences from this sample encode an identical CDR3 as well.

The sequencing here drew on CD8+ T cells sorted from blood, taken at week 24, from a patient treated with tofacitinib. The receptor comes from a human donor with alopecia areata. The chain joins TRBV27 to TRBJ2-1; D is unclear. This CDR3 reads CASSTGNEQFF. The CDR3 nucleotides are TGTGCCAGCAGTACCGGGAATGAGCAGTTCTTC.